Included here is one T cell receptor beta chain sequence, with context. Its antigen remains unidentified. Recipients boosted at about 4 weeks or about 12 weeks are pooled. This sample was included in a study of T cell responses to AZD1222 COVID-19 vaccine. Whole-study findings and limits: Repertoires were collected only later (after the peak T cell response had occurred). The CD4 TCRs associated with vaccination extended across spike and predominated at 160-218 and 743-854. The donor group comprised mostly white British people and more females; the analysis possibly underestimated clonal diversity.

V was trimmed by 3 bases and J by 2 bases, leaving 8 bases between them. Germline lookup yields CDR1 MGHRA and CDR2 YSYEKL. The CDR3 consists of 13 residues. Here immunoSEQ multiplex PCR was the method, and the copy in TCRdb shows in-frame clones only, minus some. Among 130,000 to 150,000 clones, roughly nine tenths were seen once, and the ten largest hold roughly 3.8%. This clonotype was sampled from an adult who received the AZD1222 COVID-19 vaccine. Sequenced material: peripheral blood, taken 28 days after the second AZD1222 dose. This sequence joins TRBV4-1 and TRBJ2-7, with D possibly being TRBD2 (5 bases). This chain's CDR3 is CASSQPGTYEQYF. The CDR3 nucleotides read TGCGCCAGCAGCCAGCCGGGAACCTACGAGCAGTACTTC.